Sequencing of this T cell receptor (beta chain) was carried out in a study of regulatory T cells in long-lasting Graves disease. Study observations and caveats: Less diverse TCR repertoires were seen in persistent Graves' patients than in newly diagnosed ones.

This clonotype was found many times. Antigen specificity is unknown. In building TCR beta libraries, iRepertoire HTBI primers were used together with Arm-PCR of CDR3 regions. TCRdb recomputed calls from the multiplex PCR reads with MiXCR, one row per CDR3 protein. This table has 400,000 to 550,000 distinct CDR3 sequences, 16% appearing once. Trimming cost V 6 bases and J 3 bases, with 15 bases left between them. This CDR3 region has 15 residues. Germline CDR1 is MDHEN and CDR2 is SYDVKM. Time point given: newly diagnosed GD, antithyroid drugs for less than 3 months. Making the TCR library involved RNA that had been extracted from PBMCs. These data were also filed under a second study, of T cells in Graves' hyperthyroidism and ophthalmopathy.

The clonotype originates from a woman aged 25 to 45 with Graves disease. The input for sequencing was peripheral blood mononuclear cells (PBMCs), taken at new diagnosis, from a patient treated with antithyroid drugs. The rearrangement uses TRBV28 and TRBJ2-1; D is perhaps TRBD1 (7 bases). CDR3 nucleotides: TGTGCCAGCAGCCGAAGACAGGGAGGCTACAATGAGCAGTTCTTC. Translation: CASSRRQGGYNEQFF.